The following is a T cell receptor beta chain sequence with its context. Clones were read by immunoSEQ multiplex PCR, and TCRdb kept only the in-frame ones, dropping some. The sample yields about 2.4 million clones, more than 85% seen once. The sample belongs to a study of shared clonotypes between healthy human individuals. The germline CDR1 and CDR2 sequences are DFQATT and SNEGSKA (reference sequence). V was cut by 5 bases and J by 9 bases, with 8 bases left in between. This CDR3 contains 10 residues. The sequence derives from a man younger than 30 in good health. Some clones in this sample may be carry-over from other donors' samples. This rearrangement joins TRBV20-1 to TRBJ2-1, with D uncertain. Sequenced input: naive CD4+ T cells from PBMCs. Subset defined: CD45RA+ positively selected. The CDR3 sequence: CSAGSSEQFF. Written as DNA, the CDR3 is TGCAGTGCTGGATCAAGTGAGCAGTTCTTC.